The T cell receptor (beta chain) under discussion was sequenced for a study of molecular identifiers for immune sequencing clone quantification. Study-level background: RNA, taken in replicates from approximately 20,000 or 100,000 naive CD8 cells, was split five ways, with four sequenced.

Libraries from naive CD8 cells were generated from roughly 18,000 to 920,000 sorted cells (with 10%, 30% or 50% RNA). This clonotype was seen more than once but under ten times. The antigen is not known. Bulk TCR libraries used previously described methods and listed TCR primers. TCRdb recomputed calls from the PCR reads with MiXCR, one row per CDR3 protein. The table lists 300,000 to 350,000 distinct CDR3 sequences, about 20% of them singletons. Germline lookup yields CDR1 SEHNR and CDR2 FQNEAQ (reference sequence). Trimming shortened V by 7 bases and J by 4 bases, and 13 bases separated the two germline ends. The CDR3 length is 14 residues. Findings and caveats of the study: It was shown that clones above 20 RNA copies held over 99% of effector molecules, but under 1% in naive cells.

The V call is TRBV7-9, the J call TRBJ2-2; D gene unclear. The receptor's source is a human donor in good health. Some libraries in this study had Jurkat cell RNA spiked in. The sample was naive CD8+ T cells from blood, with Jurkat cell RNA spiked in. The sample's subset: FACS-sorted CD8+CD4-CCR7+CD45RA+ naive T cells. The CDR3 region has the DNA TGTGCCAGCAACCCAATGGACGTCACCGGGGAGCTGTTTTTT. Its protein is CASNPMDVTGELFF.